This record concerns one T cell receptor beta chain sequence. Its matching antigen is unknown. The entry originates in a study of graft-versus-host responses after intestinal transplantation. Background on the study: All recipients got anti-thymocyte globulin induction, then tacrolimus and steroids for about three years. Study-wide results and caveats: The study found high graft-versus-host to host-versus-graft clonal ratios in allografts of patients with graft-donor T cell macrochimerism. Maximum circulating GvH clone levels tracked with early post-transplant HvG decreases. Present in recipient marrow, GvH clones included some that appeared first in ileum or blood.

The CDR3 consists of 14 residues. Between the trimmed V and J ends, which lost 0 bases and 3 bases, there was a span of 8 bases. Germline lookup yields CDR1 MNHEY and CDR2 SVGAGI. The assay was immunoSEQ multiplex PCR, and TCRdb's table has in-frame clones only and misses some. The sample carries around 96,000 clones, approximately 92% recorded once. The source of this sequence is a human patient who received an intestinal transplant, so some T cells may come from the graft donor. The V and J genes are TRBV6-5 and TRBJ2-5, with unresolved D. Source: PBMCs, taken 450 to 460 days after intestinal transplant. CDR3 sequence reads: CASSYSTPKETQYF. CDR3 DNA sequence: TGTGCCAGCAGTTACTCGACGCCGAAAGAGACCCAGTACTTC.